This T cell receptor beta chain was sequenced for a study of cytomegalovirus exposure and HLA in healthy donors. This clone was detected once. The PCR employed 60 Vbeta primers together with 13 Jbeta primers. The repertoire was sequenced with immunoSEQ multiplex PCR; TCRdb's copy has only in-frame clones and lacks some. In the table there are around 160,000 clones, approximately 67% of which are singletons. The CDR3 is 14 residues long. Looked up from germline, CDR1 is KGHSH and CDR2 is LQKENI. Trimming cost V 4 bases and J 1 base; bases outside gene matches: 3. The TCR comes from a woman between 18 and 29 years old in good health and CMV-seropositive. V is TRBV18 and J is TRBJ1-1, with TRBD1 matching 7 bases. Material: PBMCs. As DNA, the CDR3 is TGTGCCAGCTCACAGGGGGCGCGGAACACTGAAGCTTTCTTT. It is translated as CASSQGARNTEAFF.